This is a list of T cell receptor beta chains from one sample in a study of T cell changes during pregnancy in multiple sclerosis. This table comes from immunoSEQ multiplex PCR, and its TCRdb copy is limited to in-frame clones, with some not included. The sample shows 40,000 to 55,000 clones, approximately 94% of them seen only once. The sample in question was CD8+ T cells from peripheral blood mononuclear cells, obtained in the first trimester of pregnancy. These receptors were collected from a female donor with multiple sclerosis, enrolled in a pregnancy study. Both conserved end residues are part of each CDR3. Each record gives: J gene, V gene, D gene, CDR3 protein. A D gene is named only where the DNA matches it firmly.

j_call: TRBJ2-2
v_call: TRBV19
d_call: TRBD1
cdr3_aa: CAVSATETGIGTGELFF

j_call: TRBJ1-1
v_call: TRBV5-1
d_call: TRBD1
cdr3_aa: CASHSGQVDTEAFF

j_call: TRBJ1-1
v_call: TRBV13
d_call: TRBD1
cdr3_aa: CASSLSGQGDTEAFF

j_call: TRBJ1-1
v_call: TRBV13
d_call: NA
cdr3_aa: CASRSLGDRWEVNTEAFF

j_call: TRBJ2-1
v_call: TRBV19
d_call: NA
cdr3_aa: CASSLGGFNEQFF

j_call: TRBJ1-5
v_call: TRBV27
d_call: TRBD1
cdr3_aa: CASSQTGLNQPQHF

j_call: TRBJ2-2
v_call: TRBV19
d_call: NA
cdr3_aa: CASSGPGELFF

j_call: TRBJ1-1
v_call: TRBV25-1
d_call: NA
cdr3_aa: CASSEYPNTEAFF

j_call: TRBJ2-7
v_call: TRBV4-2
d_call: NA
cdr3_aa: CASSPPGTDIGEQYF

j_call: TRBJ2-7
v_call: TRBV12-5
d_call: TRBD1
cdr3_aa: CASGSEKGQASSYEQYF

j_call: TRBJ1-3
v_call: TRBV5-5
d_call: NA
cdr3_aa: CASSFDSSSGNTIYF

j_call: TRBJ1-1
v_call: TRBV6-1
d_call: TRBD1
cdr3_aa: CASSEASDRIWNTEAFF

j_call: TRBJ1-5
v_call: TRBV18
d_call: TRBD1
cdr3_aa: CASARTGRGGNQPQHF

j_call: TRBJ2-1
v_call: TRBV29-1
d_call: TRBD2
cdr3_aa: CSVEGVRGRASDEQFF

j_call: TRBJ2-4
v_call: TRBV27
d_call: NA
cdr3_aa: CASSPVAAKNIQYF

j_call: TRBJ2-5
v_call: TRBV9
d_call: TRBD1
cdr3_aa: CASSIGQGQETQYF

j_call: TRBJ2-5
v_call: TRBV5-4
d_call: NA
cdr3_aa: CASSLTAGQETQYF

j_call: TRBJ1-1
v_call: TRBV9
d_call: NA
cdr3_aa: CASSVGPQNTEAFF

j_call: TRBJ2-5
v_call: TRBV12-5
d_call: TRBD1
cdr3_aa: CASGLGGPGQGVTTQYF

j_call: TRBJ2-3
v_call: TRBV27
d_call: TRBD1
cdr3_aa: CASSLLHPGQGVSDTQYF

j_call: TRBJ2-3
v_call: TRBV4-2
d_call: NA
cdr3_aa: CASSQVTSSTDTQYF

j_call: TRBJ2-7
v_call: TRBV4-2
d_call: TRBD1
cdr3_aa: CASSQAWTGGEDEQYF

j_call: TRBJ2-2
v_call: TRBV7-6
d_call: NA
cdr3_aa: CASSLRQNTGELFF

j_call: TRBJ1-2
v_call: TRBV19
d_call: TRBD1
cdr3_aa: CASSIGGDRLYGYTF

j_call: TRBJ2-5
v_call: TRBV19
d_call: TRBD1
cdr3_aa: CASSIIPGQGEETQYF

j_call: TRBJ2-7
v_call: TRBV2
d_call: TRBD1
cdr3_aa: CASSTTKSQGDEQYF

j_call: TRBJ1-3
v_call: TRBV2
d_call: NA
cdr3_aa: CASLTYVPFSGNTIYF

j_call: TRBJ2-2
v_call: TRBV4-3
d_call: TRBD2
cdr3_aa: CASSQGLRTSGGPNTGELFF

j_call: TRBJ1-5
v_call: TRBV28
d_call: TRBD1
cdr3_aa: CASLAGTGGLPSNQPQHF

j_call: TRBJ2-7
v_call: TRBV7-8
d_call: TRBD2
cdr3_aa: CASTLAGGTYEQYF

j_call: TRBJ2-7
v_call: TRBV9
d_call: NA
cdr3_aa: CASSVAPGPSEQYF

j_call: TRBJ1-5
v_call: TRBV19
d_call: TRBD1
cdr3_aa: CATKVRQGTSNQPQHF

j_call: TRBJ2-7
v_call: TRBV7-6
d_call: TRBD2
cdr3_aa: CASSPGGLAGVYEQYF

j_call: TRBJ2-1
v_call: TRBV5-6
d_call: TRBD2
cdr3_aa: CASGPSGAIYNEQFF

j_call: TRBJ2-7
v_call: TRBV6-6
d_call: NA
cdr3_aa: CASSYSTRVASEQYF

j_call: TRBJ1-2
v_call: TRBV10-3
d_call: NA
cdr3_aa: CASQEYGYTF

j_call: TRBJ2-7
v_call: TRBV5-5
d_call: TRBD1
cdr3_aa: CASSPDRGYHEQYF

j_call: TRBJ2-7
v_call: TRBV5-1
d_call: TRBD2
cdr3_aa: CASTVRGGPKYEQYF

j_call: TRBJ2-7
v_call: TRBV28
d_call: TRBD2
cdr3_aa: CASSLRLAAYEQYF

j_call: TRBJ2-7
v_call: TRBV6-5
d_call: TRBD1
cdr3_aa: CASSGEGTGSYEQYF

j_call: TRBJ2-3
v_call: TRBV7-9
d_call: NA
cdr3_aa: CASRPSLGTPPTDTQYF

j_call: TRBJ1-6
v_call: TRBV6-1
d_call: TRBD1
cdr3_aa: CASSEYPGQGNSPLHF

j_call: TRBJ1-5
v_call: TRBV6-4
d_call: NA
cdr3_aa: CASSDSSGGQPQHF

j_call: TRBJ1-5
v_call: TRBV2
d_call: TRBD1
cdr3_aa: CASSGTGDNQPQHF

j_call: TRBJ2-1
v_call: TRBV29-1
d_call: NA
cdr3_aa: CSVEDRAGQGRNEQFF

j_call: TRBJ2-7
v_call: TRBV10-3
d_call: TRBD1
cdr3_aa: CAIRSGTASHEQYF

j_call: TRBJ2-4
v_call: TRBV21-1
d_call: NA
cdr3_aa: CARDGRVTKNIQYF

j_call: TRBJ2-7
v_call: TRBV20-1
d_call: NA
cdr3_aa: CSARDYYEQYF

j_call: TRBJ2-3
v_call: TRBV6-5
d_call: TRBD1
cdr3_aa: CASSYEQGAVADTQYF

j_call: TRBJ1-4
v_call: TRBV9
d_call: NA
cdr3_aa: CASSPRGGADEKLFF

j_call: TRBJ1-1
v_call: TRBV7-2
d_call: NA
cdr3_aa: CASSLGPKNTEAFF